Listed here are 26 T cell receptor beta chains from one sample, sequenced in a study of T cells in localized non-small cell lung cancer. Here immunoSEQ multiplex PCR was the method, and the copy in TCRdb shows in-frame clones only, minus some. Of around 34,000 clones listed, 90% to 95% are singletons. Sequences were derived from peripheral blood, sampled before any cancer treatment. The origin of the receptors is a female donor aged 60 or older with stage I lung adenocarcinoma.

The chain joins TRBV18 to TRBJ2-1; 7 nucleotides match TRBD1. Unmatched junction bases numbered 5, after V lost 0 bases and J lost 0 bases. Germline lookup yields CDR1 KGHSH and CDR2 LQKENI. This CDR3 is built from 17 residues. The CDR3: CASSPPTGESSYNEQFF. The CDR3 coding sequence is TGTGCCAGCTCACCACCTACAGGGGAGAGCTCCTACAATGAGCAGTTCTTC.

This chain uses TRBV7-2 with TRBJ2-3; TRBD2 is a possible D gene (6 bases). The CDR3 covers 15 residues. Trimming left V 3 bases short and J 1 base short, with 11 bases between. The germline gives CDR1 SGHTA, CDR2 FQGNSA. The CDR3: CASSFGSGGTDTQYF. The CDR3 bases are TGTGCCAGCAGCTTCGGGTCGGGAGGCACAGATACGCAGTATTTT.

This sequence joins TRBV7-2 and TRBJ2-5; 8 positions agree with TRBD1. This CDR3 is built from 14 residues. Germline CDR1 reads SGHTA; CDR2 reads FQGNSA. V lost 5 bases, J lost 4 bases, and 6 bases stayed unmatched. CDR3 loop: CASSVQGGRETQYF. CDR3 bases: TGTGCCAGCAGCGTACAGGGGGGTCGAGAGACCCAGTACTTC.

This chain uses TRBV4-3 with TRBJ2-5; the match to TRBD2 covers 14 bases. The J call may be faulty, since TRBJ2-7 better matches the DNA end. Per the germline V gene, CDR1 is LGHNA and CDR2 is YSLEER. The CDR3 is 20 amino acids. In DNA, the CDR3 is TGCGCCAGCAGCGAAGCGCCGGGACTAGCGGGGGAGTTTACGGTCTACGAGCAGTACTTC. This sequence encodes CASSEAPGLAGEFTVYEQYF.

V usage is TRBV6-6 and J usage is TRBJ2-4; 7 nucleotides line up with TRBD1. Trimming removed 2 bases from V and 8 bases from J; junction bases left unmatched: 9. This CDR3 has 15 amino acids. Germline loops: CDR1 MNHNY, CDR2 SVGAGI (reference sequence). Here the CDR3 DNA reads TGTGCCAGCAGTTACCAGGGGGTTGATTGGGACATTCAGTACTTC. Translating it yields CASSYQGVDWDIQYF.

The J gene is TRBJ2-6, the V gene TRBV19; D remains ambiguous. Germline-derived CDR1 and CDR2 are LNHDA and SQIVND (reference sequence). V was clipped by 6 bases and J by 4 bases, with 13 bases between them. The CDR3 is 15 residues long. CDR3 sequence reads: CASSRGGTGANVLTF. For the CDR3, the DNA is TGTGCCAGTAGCCGAGGCGGAACGGGGGCCAACGTCCTGACTTTC.

V is TRBV4-2 and J is TRBJ2-3; D is possibly TRBD1 (5 bases). The J call may be faulty, since TRBJ1-5 better matches the DNA end. Germline CDR1 LGHNA, CDR2 YNFKEQ. This CDR3 is 16 amino acids long. CDR3 in amino acids: CASSQDGTRRADTQHF. CDR3 DNA sequence: TGTGCCAGCAGCCAAGATGGGACTCGAAGGGCAGATACGCAGCATTTT.

The chain uses TRBV27 and TRBJ1-5, with no clear D. Trimming stripped 6 bases from V and 11 bases from J, with 14 bases between. Looked up from germline, CDR1 is MNHEY and CDR2 is SMNVEV (reference sequence). The CDR3 length is 12 residues. In DNA form, the CDR3 reads TGTGCCAGCAGCCCTGCTGGTAGGGCCCAGCATTTT. Its translation: CASSPAGRAQHF.

This clone turned up a few times. The V and J genes are TRBV7-9 and TRBJ2-5; D could derive from TRBD1 or TRBD2 (6 bases each). V was trimmed by 1 base and J by 5 bases, leaving 14 bases between them. This CDR3 has 15 amino acids. Germline V lookup: CDR1 SEHNR, CDR2 FQNEAQ (reference sequence). DNA for the CDR3: TGTGCCAGCAGCTTAGAGGTCGGGGGCCTCGAGACCCAGTACTTC. Its protein is CASSLEVGGLETQYF.

V usage is TRBV30 and J usage is TRBJ2-5; TRBD2 matches at 9 bases. The CDR3 is 16 residues long. V trimming: 1 base; J trimming: 1 base; junction bases outside the gene matches: 7. CDR1 and CDR2 (germline): GTSNPN, SVGIG (reference sequence). The CDR3 region has the DNA TGTGCCTGGAGTGAATTAGCGGGAGAGGGCCAAGAGACCCAGTACTTC. It translates to CAWSELAGEGQETQYF.

The CDR3: CASSSAGNEQFF. The CDR3 nucleotides are TGTGCCAGCAGCTCAGCGGGAAATGAGCAGTTCTTC. The chain joins TRBV7-3 to TRBJ2-1, with 7 bases identical to TRBD2. The CDR3 extends over 12 amino acids. The germline CDR1 and CDR2 sequences are SGHTA and FQGTGA. V was clipped by 4 bases and J by 7 bases; unmatched bases: 1.

V usage is TRBV9 and J usage is TRBJ2-1; TRBD2 agrees at 15 bases. The J segment lost 4 bases and the V segment lost 4 bases, leaving 12 bases of the junction unmatched. CDR3 length: 19 residues. Germline CDR1 is SGDLS and CDR2 is YYNGEE. The CDR3 DNA reads as TGTGCCAGCAGCTCGCGGACTAGCGGGAGGGCCGGTAGGTACAATGAGCAGTTCTTC. Translated, it gives CASSSRTSGRAGRYNEQFF.

In its sample, this clone was seen once. The chain uses TRBV5-1 and TRBJ2-2; TRBD1 might be the D (5 bases). The CDR3 length is 15 residues. Trimming stripped 4 bases from V and 4 bases from J, with 14 bases between. Germline loops: CDR1 SGHRS, CDR2 YFSETQ. CDR3 sequence (DNA): TGCGCCAGCAGCCCCAGGACACCGAGCACCGGGGAGCTGTTTTTT. It translates to CASSPRTPSTGELFF.

The V and J genes are TRBV18 and TRBJ1-5; perhaps TRBD1 as D (5 bases). Germline-derived CDR1 and CDR2 are KGHSH and LQKENI. Trimming cost V 2 bases and J 10 bases, with 12 bases left between them. The CDR3 contains 13 residues. DNA for the CDR3: TGTGCCAGCTCACCAGACAGCCGTGTACCCCAGCATTTT. Amino acids: CASSPDSRVPQHF.

In DNA, the CDR3 is TGTGCCAGCAGCAAAGGACAGGGTGTAGGGCAGCCCCAGCATTTT. Translation gives CASSKGQGVGQPQHF. The chain employs TRBV7-9 and TRBJ1-5; 8 nucleotides match TRBD1. The CDR3 contains 15 residues. V dropped 5 bases and J dropped 7; count of bases not matched to a gene: 10. Germline CDR1 SEHNR, CDR2 FQNEAQ (reference sequence).

The chain joins TRBV10-1 to TRBJ2-7; D is perhaps TRBD1 (6 bases). The CDR3 loop spans 14 amino acids. Germline CDR1 WNHNN, CDR2 SYGVQD (reference sequence). In DNA form, the CDR3 reads TGCGCTCCCCTCAACAGGGAGAGGGGCTACGAGCAGTACTTC. This gives the protein CAPLNRERGYEQYF.

V is TRBV5-1 and J is TRBJ1-5, with D hard to call. This CDR3 has 14 amino acids. Germline values: CDR1 SGHRS, CDR2 YFSETQ. Trimming removed 0 bases from V and 4 bases from J, with 8 bases in between. The CDR3 coding sequence is TGCGCCAGCAGCTTGGAAGTAGGGAATCAGCCCCAGCATTTT. It codes for CASSLEVGNQPQHF.

Only one count was recorded for this clone. The rearrangement links TRBV10-1 to TRBJ1-1, with D maybe TRBD1 (5 bases). From germline, CDR1 is WNHNN and CDR2 SYGVQD (reference sequence). Between the trimmed V and J ends, which lost 8 bases and 2 bases, there was a span of 12 bases. This CDR3 is 13 amino acids long. The CDR3 here is CASAQDSNTEAFF. In DNA, the CDR3 is TGCGCCAGCGCTCAAGACAGTAACACTGAAGCTTTCTTT.

This sequence joins TRBV6-5 and TRBJ2-1; 8 positions match TRBD2. The CDR3 extends over 15 amino acids. Germline CDR1 reads MNHEY; CDR2 reads SVGAGI. J lost 5 bases, V lost 5 bases, and 8 bases had no gene match. The CDR3 here is CASSPSSGRDNEQFF. Written as DNA, the CDR3 is TGTGCCAGCAGTCCGAGCAGCGGGAGAGACAATGAGCAGTTCTTC.

The chain has TRBV19 and TRBJ2-4; D uncertain. Between the trimmed V and J ends, which lost 3 bases and 0 bases, there was a span of 6 bases. Germline loops: CDR1 LNHDA, CDR2 SQIVND (reference sequence). This CDR3 has 14 amino acids. This CDR3 is CASSIPSAKNIQYF. The DNA for the CDR3 is TGTGCCAGTAGTATCCCTTCAGCCAAAAACATTCAGTACTTC. The full variable domain, with the rest looked up from reference TRBV19 and TRBJ2-4, is DGGITQSPKYLFRKEGQNVTLSCEQNLNHDAMYWYRQDPGQGLRLIYYSQIVNDFQKGDIAEGYSVSREKKESFPLTVTSAQKNPTAFYLCASSIPSAKNIQYFGAGTRLSVL.

This chain uses TRBV19 with TRBJ1-5; no clear D. There are 16 residues in the CDR3. Trimming took off 3 bases at V and 2 bases at J, with 14 bases between the two ends. Germline V gene lookup returns CDR1 LNHDA and CDR2 SQIVND (reference sequence). CDR3 sequence reads: CASSINSDRRNQPQHF. The CDR3, as DNA: TGTGCCAGTAGTATTAATTCCGACCGCCGCAATCAGCCCCAGCATTTT.

V is TRBV4-3 and J is TRBJ2-2; 11 bases match TRBD2. Germline V lookup: CDR1 LGHNA, CDR2 YSLEER. Trimming took 4 bases from V and 5 from J; bases not matched to a gene: 15. CDR3 size: 19 residues. CDR3 DNA sequence: TGCGCCAGCAGCCGAGCCCTAGCGGGGGGAACTTCAGTTACCGGGGAGCTGTTTTTT. This translates into CASSRALAGGTSVTGELFF.

In its sample, this clone was seen once. The rearrangement links TRBV18 to TRBJ2-1; TRBD1 is a possible D gene (7 bases). CDR3 size: 16 residues. Between the trimmed V and J ends, which lost 1 base and 8 bases, there was a span of 18 bases. Looked up from germline, CDR1 is KGHSH and CDR2 is LQKENI. The CDR3 DNA reads TGTGCCAGCTCACCACGGGGCCAGGGGGGTCTGGATGAGCAGTTCTTC. Translating it yields CASSPRGQGGLDEQFF. The whole variable domain, filled in from reference TRBV18 and TRBJ2-1, reads NAGVMQNPRHLVRRRGQEARLRCSPMKGHSHVYWYRQLPEEGLKFMVYLQKENIIDESGMPKERFSAEFPKEGPSILRIQQVVRGDSAAYFCASSPRGQGGLDEQFFGPGTRLTVL.

The gene calls are TRBV7-2 and TRBJ2-7, with a possible D match to TRBD1 (8 bases). Trimming removed 5 bases from V and 2 bases from J, with 16 bases in between. CDR3 size: 15 residues. CDR1 is SGHTA, CDR2 FQGNSA, per germline. CDR3 coding DNA: TGTGCCAGCAGCGCTACTACAGGGGGGGCCTACGAGCAGTACTTC. Protein: CASSATTGGAYEQYF.

The chain has TRBV27 and TRBJ2-1; the D gene could be TRBD1 or TRBD2 (6 bases each). From germline, CDR1 is MNHEY and CDR2 SMNVEV (reference sequence). V lost 7 bases, J lost 2 bases, and 18 bases lay in between. This CDR3 region has 16 residues. The CDR3 DNA follows: TGTGCCAGCATCCCTGTAGGAGGGGGTACCTACAATGAGCAGTTCTTC. Its protein is CASIPVGGGTYNEQFF.

V usage is TRBV7-1 and J usage is TRBJ1-4; D gene unclear. TRBV7-1 is treated as an ORF (open reading frame) with a function not yet certain. V was pared by 4 bases and J by 2 bases, with 14 bases between. The CDR3 contains 16 residues. CDR3 protein: CASSLMAGTTNEKLFF. DNA of the CDR3: TGTGCCAGCAGCTTAATGGCGGGCACGACTAATGAAAAACTGTTTTTT.